Listed below are T cell receptor beta chains from one sample, sequenced in a study of T-cell reconstitution after alpha-beta-depleted transplantation in children. TCRdb reprocessed the PCR reads with MiXCR, giving one entry per CDR3 protein. The profile covers about 980,000 distinct CDR3 sequences, with less than 30% appearing a single time and around 30% taken by the ten largest. This sample comprised PBMCs, mostly from graft donor cells, obtained 360 days after TCRalphabeta/CD19-depleted stem cell transplant. These TCRs come from a boy less than two years old who had a stem cell transplant for SCID, so the T cells may come from the graft donor. The CDR3 runs from the conserved cysteine through the conserved F or W. The order of the fields is V gene, clone size, D gene, J gene, CDR3 DNA, CDR3 protein. D genes are given only for firm matches. Size is stated for part of the rows, as once, few or many counts, or as a class when the clone is expanded.

V: TRBV14
size: NA
D: TRBD2
J: TRBJ2-1
DNA: TGTGCCAGCAGCCAGGGGGGACTAGCCGGCTACAATGAGCAGTTCTTC
CDR3: CASSQGGLAGYNEQFF

V: TRBV20-1
size: NA
D: NA
J: TRBJ2-7
DNA: TGCAGTGCTAGAGATAGTCGGGACACCGGCTGGGAGCAGTACTTC
CDR3: CSARDSRDTGWEQYF

V: TRBV5-1
size: many
D: TRBD2
J: TRBJ2-5
DNA: TGCGCCAGCAGCTTGGATGGCGGGGGGTACCAAGAGACCCAGTACTTC
CDR3: CASSLDGGGYQETQYF

V: TRBV6-1
size: few
D: TRBD2
J: TRBJ2-1
DNA: TGTGCCAGCAGCCGTCCCAGCGGGGGACTTTACAATGAGCAGTTCTTC
CDR3: CASSRPSGGLYNEQFF

V: TRBV5-1
size: NA
D: NA
J: TRBJ2-2
DNA: TGCGCCAGCTACCAGCGGCAGGGGAACACCGGGGAGCTGTTTTTT
CDR3: CASYQRQGNTGELFF

V: TRBV28
size: NA
D: NA
J: TRBJ1-2
DNA: TGTGCCAGCAGTTTTCGGGGGGCGCTTAACTATGGCTACACCTTC
CDR3: CASSFRGALNYGYTF

V: TRBV5-1
size: NA
D: NA
J: TRBJ2-1
DNA: TGCGCCAGCAGCTTGGACGGGACGGTTTACAATGAGCAGTTCTTC
CDR3: CASSLDGTVYNEQFF

V: TRBV15
size: few
D: NA
J: TRBJ2-4
DNA: TGTGCCACCAGCAGAGATGTAGGGTCCCTCCTGGCCCAAAACATTCAGTACTTC
CDR3: CATSRDVGSLLAQNIQYF

V: TRBV12-3/TRBV12-4
size: few
D: NA
J: TRBJ1-5
DNA: TGTGCCAGCAGTTCGATGATTTCGAGCAATCAGCCCCAGCATTTT
CDR3: CASSSMISSNQPQHF

V: TRBV5-5
size: NA
D: TRBD1
J: TRBJ2-5
DNA: TGTGCCAGCAGACCCACCGGGACAGACTTCTTC
CDR3: CASRPTGTDFF

V: TRBV7-3
size: NA
D: TRBD1
J: TRBJ2-2
DNA: TGTGCCAGCAGCTTATCAGGGGGCGCACAAACCGGGGAGCTGTTTTTT
CDR3: CASSLSGGAQTGELFF

V: TRBV28
size: few
D: TRBD1
J: TRBJ1-2
DNA: TGTGCCAGCAGGAATAGAGGACAGGGGTATGGCTACACCTTC
CDR3: CASRNRGQGYGYTF

V: TRBV4-1
size: NA
D: TRBD1
J: TRBJ2-1
DNA: TGCGCCAGCAGCCCAGTGACAGGGGACGATGAGCAGTTCTTC
CDR3: CASSPVTGDDEQFF

V: TRBV19
size: few
D: NA
J: TRBJ2-1
DNA: TGTGCCAGTAAAACATACGGCATTTATGAGCAGTTCTTC
CDR3: CASKTYGIYEQFF

V: TRBV11-2
size: NA
D: NA
J: TRBJ2-3
DNA: TGTGCCAGCAGCCCCCCGTCTAGCTTGGGCACAGATACGCAGTATTTT
CDR3: CASSPPSSLGTDTQYF

V: TRBV7-2
size: NA
D: NA
J: TRBJ2-2
DNA: TGTGCCAGCAGGAGGCGGACTGGCGACCCGAACACCGGGGAGCTGTTTTTT
CDR3: CASRRRTGDPNTGELFF

V: TRBV12-3/TRBV12-4
size: NA
D: NA
J: TRBJ2-6
DNA: TGTGCCAGCAGTTTTGCCCAGGGCAAATACTCTGGGGCCAACGTCCTGACTTTC
CDR3: CASSFAQGKYSGANVLTF

V: TRBV6-1
size: NA
D: NA
J: TRBJ2-7
DNA: TGTGCCAGCAGTGAAGGTAGCAGGGCCTACGAGCAGTACTTC
CDR3: CASSEGSRAYEQYF

V: TRBV12-3/TRBV12-4
size: NA
D: NA
J: TRBJ2-7
DNA: TGTGCCAGCAGTTTCCAGTCACCGACATACGAGCAGTACTTC
CDR3: CASSFQSPTYEQYF

V: TRBV7-3
size: NA
D: NA
J: TRBJ2-3
DNA: TGTGCCAGCTCCGAGGTTGGGAGCACAGATACGCAGTATTTT
CDR3: CASSEVGSTDTQYF

V: TRBV29-1
size: NA
D: NA
J: TRBJ1-3
DNA: TGCAGCGTTGTCCTAGACAGACTCCCGGGAAACACCATATATTTT
CDR3: CSVVLDRLPGNTIYF

V: TRBV29-1
size: NA
D: TRBD1
J: TRBJ1-5
DNA: TGCAGCGTGGCGACAGGGGCGGGTCAGCCCCAGCATTTT
CDR3: CSVATGAGQPQHF

V: TRBV20-1
size: NA
D: NA
J: TRBJ1-1
DNA: TGCAGTGCTAGAGCCCTTACGCGAGGGGCCGGTGGCACTGAAGCTTTCTTT
CDR3: CSARALTRGAGGTEAFF

V: TRBV9
size: NA
D: NA
J: TRBJ2-7
DNA: TGTGCCAGCAGCGTAGCGGAGGGGCCCTACGAGCAGTACTTC
CDR3: CASSVAEGPYEQYF

V: TRBV7-2
size: NA
D: NA
J: TRBJ1-1
DNA: TGTGCCAGCAGCTTACGGTCAGGGGCTGGGACCACTGAAGCTTTCTTT
CDR3: CASSLRSGAGTTEAFF

V: TRBV5-1
size: few
D: NA
J: TRBJ1-1
DNA: TGCGCCAGCAGCTTGATTTCCGGAGGAGGGGGTACTGAAGCTTTCTTT
CDR3: CASSLISGGGGTEAFF

V: TRBV4-2
size: NA
D: NA
J: TRBJ2-7
DNA: TGTGCCAGCAGCCAAGGCCAAGGGGGGGCCCTTGAGGGCGAGCAGTACTTC
CDR3: CASSQGQGGALEGEQYF

V: TRBV5-5
size: NA
D: TRBD1
J: TRBJ2-3
DNA: TGTGCCAGCAGCTTGGGGACAGGGTTCGCAGATACGCAGTATTTT
CDR3: CASSLGTGFADTQYF

V: TRBV15
size: NA
D: NA
J: TRBJ1-1
DNA: TGTGCCACCAGCAGAGAAGAACGGCCGAGGGCTGAAGCTTTCTTT
CDR3: CATSREERPRAEAFF

V: TRBV5-6
size: NA
D: TRBD1
J: TRBJ2-1
DNA: TGTGCCAGCAGCCCTCTCCGGACAGGGCTGCGGGGCTCCTACAATGAGCAGTTCTTC
CDR3: CASSPLRTGLRGSYNEQFF

V: TRBV20-1
size: NA
D: TRBD1
J: TRBJ1-5
DNA: TGCAGTGCTAAAATGGGGACAGGGCTCAATCAGCCCCAGCATTTT
CDR3: CSAKMGTGLNQPQHF

V: TRBV3-1
size: many
D: TRBD1
J: TRBJ2-1
DNA: TGTGCCAGCAGTCAGGGGGTCGGTGAGCAGTTCTTC
CDR3: CASSQGVGEQFF

V: TRBV18
size: few
D: NA
J: TRBJ1-1
DNA: TGTGCCAGCTCACCGACGGGTTTCCACGCTTTCTTT
CDR3: CASSPTGFHAFF

V: TRBV20-1
size: few
D: NA
J: TRBJ2-2
DNA: TGCAGTGCTTGCCAGAACACCGGGGAGCTGTTTTTT
CDR3: CSACQNTGELFF

V: TRBV20-1
size: NA
D: TRBD1
J: TRBJ1-3
DNA: TGCAGTGCTAGCAGGGACAGCGGTGGGGGAAACACCATATATTTT
CDR3: CSASRDSGGGNTIYF

V: TRBV7-9
size: NA
D: NA
J: TRBJ2-1
DNA: TGTGCCAGCAGCTTATACGGGGCGGATGAGCAGTTCTTC
CDR3: CASSLYGADEQFF

V: TRBV12-3/TRBV12-4
size: few
D: TRBD1
J: TRBJ2-1
DNA: TGTGCCAGCAGTATGGACAGGGTGGTATACAATGAGCAGTTCTTC
CDR3: CASSMDRVVYNEQFF

V: TRBV28
size: NA
D: TRBD1
J: TRBJ1-5
DNA: TGTGCCAGCAAAACGGGGACAGCAAATCAGCCCCAGCATTTT
CDR3: CASKTGTANQPQHF

V: TRBV3-1
size: few
D: NA
J: TRBJ2-5
DNA: TGTGCCAGCAGCCAAGATCTAGCACAAGAGACCCAGTACTTC
CDR3: CASSQDLAQETQYF

V: TRBV29-1
size: NA
D: NA
J: TRBJ1-1
DNA: TGCAGCGTAATCCAGGGGCCACTGAACACTGAAGCTTTCTTT
CDR3: CSVIQGPLNTEAFF

V: TRBV27
size: few
D: TRBD2
J: TRBJ2-1
DNA: TGTGCCAGCAGTTTTCTAGCGGGGGGGCTTGGTGAGCAGTTCTTC
CDR3: CASSFLAGGLGEQFF

V: TRBV21-1
size: NA
D: NA
J: TRBJ1-1
DNA: TGTGCCAGCAGCAAAGCCCCTGACAGGACGAACACTGAAGCTTTCTTT
CDR3: CASSKAPDRTNTEAFF

V: TRBV7-2
size: NA
D: TRBD1
J: TRBJ2-2
DNA: TGTGCCAGCAGCAGGCCGGGACAGCAAAACACCGGGGAGCTGTTTTTT
CDR3: CASSRPGQQNTGELFF

V: TRBV6-5
size: NA
D: TRBD1
J: TRBJ1-3
DNA: TGTGCCAGCAGTTATTACTTGCCAGGGGGGGATACCTCTGGAAACACCATATATTTT
CDR3: CASSYYLPGGDTSGNTIYF

V: TRBV6-1
size: NA
D: NA
J: TRBJ2-1
DNA: TGTGCCAGCATCTCTACGGAGACTGGATACAATGAGCAGTTCTTC
CDR3: CASISTETGYNEQFF

V: TRBV2
size: NA
D: TRBD1
J: TRBJ1-2
DNA: TGTGCCATCCCGACAGGGACCAGGGGCTACACCTTC
CDR3: CAIPTGTRGYTF

V: TRBV6-5
size: once
D: TRBD1
J: TRBJ1-1
DNA: TGTGCCAGCAGTTACTCGACTCGGGACAGGGGGCGTAGGACTGAAGCTTTCTTT
CDR3: CASSYSTRDRGRRTEAFF

V: TRBV7-9
size: few
D: NA
J: TRBJ2-1
DNA: TGTGCCAGCAGCCCAGCCCGGCGGGGGCAGTTCTTC
CDR3: CASSPARRGQFF

V: TRBV7-8
size: few
D: NA
J: TRBJ2-2
DNA: TGTGCCAGCAGCCGGGGCAGGGAGGCCGGGGAGCTGTTTTTT
CDR3: CASSRGREAGELFF

V: TRBV20-1
size: NA
D: NA
J: TRBJ1-5
DNA: TGCAGTGCTAGAGGCGGCCTGAACAATCAGCCCCAGCATTTT
CDR3: CSARGGLNNQPQHF

V: TRBV4-2
size: NA
D: TRBD2
J: TRBJ2-3
DNA: TGTGCCAGCAGCCGCGAGAGCGGGGCTATTAGCACAGATACGCAGTATTTT
CDR3: CASSRESGAISTDTQYF

V: TRBV12-3/TRBV12-4
size: NA
D: NA
J: TRBJ2-7
DNA: TGTGCCAGCAGTTTTGGGGTATCGGCGGGAGAGCAGTACTTC
CDR3: CASSFGVSAGEQYF

V: TRBV20-1
size: NA
D: TRBD2
J: TRBJ2-2
DNA: TGCAGTGCTAGGCCGCCTAGCGGGAACACCGGGGAGCTGTTTTTT
CDR3: CSARPPSGNTGELFF

V: TRBV5-5
size: NA
D: NA
J: TRBJ2-5
DNA: TGTGCCAGCAGTTCCGGGTCGGTAGGGGAGACCCAGTACTTC
CDR3: CASSSGSVGETQYF

V: TRBV12-3/TRBV12-4
size: few
D: NA
J: TRBJ2-7
DNA: TGTGCCAGCAGTTCTAACTCCATCACGGGCGAGCAGTACTTC
CDR3: CASSSNSITGEQYF

V: TRBV6-5
size: few
D: NA
J: TRBJ1-1
DNA: TGTGCCAGCAGATTACTAGGGGGGAACACTGAAGCTTTCTTT
CDR3: CASRLLGGNTEAFF

V: TRBV7-8
size: few
D: NA
J: TRBJ2-2
DNA: TGTGCCAGCAGCCCCCCCCGGGCCAGGGGCACCGGGGAGCTGTTTTTT
CDR3: CASSPPRARGTGELFF

V: TRBV7-9
size: NA
D: TRBD2
J: TRBJ2-7
DNA: TGTGCCAGCAGCTTAGTACTAGCGGGGGCCAACTCCTACGAGCAGTACTTC
CDR3: CASSLVLAGANSYEQYF

V: TRBV20-1
size: NA
D: TRBD1
J: TRBJ2-3
DNA: TGCAGTGCGCCCCGCGGGGACAGGGGAACAGATACGCAGTATTTT
CDR3: CSAPRGDRGTDTQYF

V: TRBV27
size: NA
D: NA
J: TRBJ2-7
DNA: TGTGCCAGCAGTTTAACCTTCGGGCAGGCCTACGAGCAGTACTTC
CDR3: CASSLTFGQAYEQYF